Included here is one T cell receptor (beta chain) sequence, with context. Antigen unknown. The PCR ran on 60 Vbeta and 13 Jbeta primers. In the original workflow: Tens of millions of unique TCR beta chains, 10 million to 14 million shared, were counted in a later analysis. This table comes from immunoSEQ multiplex PCR, and its TCRdb copy is limited to in-frame clones, with some not included. V and J calls and clone size are as listed in that table; D and trimming were resolved from the DNA. This table holds 130,000 or so clones, around 70% found once. The data originate from a study of cytomegalovirus exposure and HLA in healthy donors. Donors were nominally healthy when sampled, though unrecorded immune exposures were likely. Points from the study as a whole: Later examination showed HLA-associated TCR beta chains had greater clonal expansion than equally common others. HLA allele associations emerged for roughly 16,000 TCR beta sequences in a later analysis, at 0.05 false discovery rate.

The TCR sequence derives from a male donor in good health and CMV-seronegative. The sample taken for sequencing was PBMCs.

As DNA, the CDR3 is TGTGCCAGCAGCTTAGCTCGTGCAAACCCCAGGGATGGCTACACCTTC. Protein sequence: CASSLARANPRDGYTF. V and J are TRBV7-8 and TRBJ1-2; the D gene is possibly TRBD1 (5 bases). The CDR3 totals 16 residues. V lost 0 bases and J 6 bases, leaving 17 bases between the germline ends. Germline assignment: CDR1 SGHVS and CDR2 FQNEAQ.